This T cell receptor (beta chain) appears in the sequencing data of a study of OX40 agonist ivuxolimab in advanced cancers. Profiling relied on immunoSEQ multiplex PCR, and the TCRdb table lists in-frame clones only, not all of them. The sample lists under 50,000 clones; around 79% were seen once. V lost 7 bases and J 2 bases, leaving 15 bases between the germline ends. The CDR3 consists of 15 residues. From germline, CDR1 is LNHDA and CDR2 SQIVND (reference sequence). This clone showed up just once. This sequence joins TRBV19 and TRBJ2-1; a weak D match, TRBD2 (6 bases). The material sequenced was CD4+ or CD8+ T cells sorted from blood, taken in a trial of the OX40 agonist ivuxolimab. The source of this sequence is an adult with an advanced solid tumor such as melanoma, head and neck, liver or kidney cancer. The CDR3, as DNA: TGTGCCAGTAAGTACGGTCGGGAGCCCTACAATGAGCAGTTCTTC. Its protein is CASKYGREPYNEQFF. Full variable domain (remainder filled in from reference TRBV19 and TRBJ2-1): DGGITQSPKYLFRKEGQNVTLSCEQNLNHDAMYWYRQDPGQGLRLIYYSQIVNDFQKGDIAEGYSVSREKKESFPLTVTSAQKNPTAFYLCASKYGREPYNEQFFGPGTRLTVL.